This T cell receptor beta chain comes out of a study of cytomegalovirus exposure and HLA in healthy donors. This PCR relied on a set of 60 Vbeta primers and 13 Jbeta primers. Some clones are missing from TCRdb's copy, which holds only in-frame ones; the method was immunoSEQ multiplex PCR. The data contain 120,000 or so clones, about four fifths of them singletons. V lost 6 bases and J 7 bases, leaving 18 bases between the germline ends. From germline, CDR1 is MNHNS and CDR2 SASEGT. The CDR3 consists of 15 residues. Sequencing was carried out using PBMCs. The receptor comes from a woman in her forties in good health and CMV-seropositive. J is TRBJ2-2 and V is TRBV6-1, with D possibly matching TRBD2 (6 bases). CDR3 in DNA: TGTGCCAGCAGACACTCGGTGGGGGGAGGCGGGGAGCTGTTTTTT. Its translation is CASRHSVGGGGELFF.